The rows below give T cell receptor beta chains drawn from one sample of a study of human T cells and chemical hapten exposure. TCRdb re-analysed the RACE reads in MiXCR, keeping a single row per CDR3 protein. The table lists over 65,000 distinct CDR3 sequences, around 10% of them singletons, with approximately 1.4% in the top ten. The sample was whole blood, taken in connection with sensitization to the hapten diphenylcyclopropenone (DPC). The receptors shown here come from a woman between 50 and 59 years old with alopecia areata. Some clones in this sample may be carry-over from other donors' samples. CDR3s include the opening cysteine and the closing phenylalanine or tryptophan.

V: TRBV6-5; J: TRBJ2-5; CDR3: CASSYSRGFGKTQYF
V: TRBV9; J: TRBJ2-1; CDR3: CASSVVAGSSYNEQFF
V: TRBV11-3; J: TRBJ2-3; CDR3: CASSLGQLDTQYF
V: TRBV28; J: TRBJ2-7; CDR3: CASSPGVWEQYF
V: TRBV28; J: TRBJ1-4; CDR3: CASREGRVRNEKLFF
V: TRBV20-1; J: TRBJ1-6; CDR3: CSAPRPAGIHF
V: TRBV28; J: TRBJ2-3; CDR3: CATRQGAGTDTQYF
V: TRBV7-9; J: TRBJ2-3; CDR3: CASSSITSQNTDTQYF
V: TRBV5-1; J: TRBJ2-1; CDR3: CASSLEDGTSYNEQFF
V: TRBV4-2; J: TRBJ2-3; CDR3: CASSQDTGGGPDTQYF
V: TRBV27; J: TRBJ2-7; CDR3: CASSLSPSGQPYEQYF
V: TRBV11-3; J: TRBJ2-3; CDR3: CASSRGVWEDTQYF
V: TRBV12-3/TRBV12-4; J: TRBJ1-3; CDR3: CASIDPGPLSGNTIYF
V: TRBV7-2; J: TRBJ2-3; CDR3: CASSPAPAVRDTQYF
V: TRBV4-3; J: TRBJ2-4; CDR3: CASSPDFRSSQNIQYF
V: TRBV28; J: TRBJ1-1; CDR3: CASNEPNTEAFF
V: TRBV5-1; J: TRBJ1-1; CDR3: CASSFAGGPDTEAFF
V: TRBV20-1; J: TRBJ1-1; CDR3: CSAPSTEAFF
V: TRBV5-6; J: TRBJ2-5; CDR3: CASSLGGKQTQYF
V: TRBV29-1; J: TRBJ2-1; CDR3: CSVAAGGPLNEQFF
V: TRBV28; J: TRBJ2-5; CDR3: CASSRPRGQWGETQYF
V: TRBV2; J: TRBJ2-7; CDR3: CASTPTVTLREQYF
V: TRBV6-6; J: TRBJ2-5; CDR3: CASRQEQETQYF
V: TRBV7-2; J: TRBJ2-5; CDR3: CASSLGGQRVRYQETQYF
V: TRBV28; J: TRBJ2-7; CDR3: CASSLLSYEQYF
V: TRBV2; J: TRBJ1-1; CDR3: CASAGKVLNTEAFF
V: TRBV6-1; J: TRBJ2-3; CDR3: CASSEWAGDTQYF
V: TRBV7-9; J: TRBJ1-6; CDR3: CASSLGASSYNSPLHF
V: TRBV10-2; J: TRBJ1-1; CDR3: CASSESTWAEAFF
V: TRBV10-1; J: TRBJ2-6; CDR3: CASSESHSGANVLTF
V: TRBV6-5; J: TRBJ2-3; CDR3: CASSSGQGSSTDTQYF
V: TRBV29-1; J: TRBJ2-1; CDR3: CSVRPQGAGEQFF
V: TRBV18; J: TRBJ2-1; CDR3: CASSPSHEQFF
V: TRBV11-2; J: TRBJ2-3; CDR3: CARSHGTDTQYF
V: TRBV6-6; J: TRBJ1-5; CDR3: CASKFTEGNQPQHF
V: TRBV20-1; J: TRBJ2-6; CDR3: CSARDKRGQTSSGANVLTF
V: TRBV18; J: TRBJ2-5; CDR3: CASSKEETQYF
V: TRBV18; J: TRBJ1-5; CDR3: CASSPGGGRLNQPQHF
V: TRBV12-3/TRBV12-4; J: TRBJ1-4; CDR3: CASSGPGTGDEKLFF
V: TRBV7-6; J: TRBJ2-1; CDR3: CASSLGQGLGDYNEQFF
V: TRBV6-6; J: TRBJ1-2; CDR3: CASRPGAYDGYTF
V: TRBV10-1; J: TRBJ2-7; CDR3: CASVPGIRDEQYF
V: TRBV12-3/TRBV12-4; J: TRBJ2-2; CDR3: CASSWGQGSNTGELFF
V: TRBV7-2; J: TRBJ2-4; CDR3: CASSREPGLPKNIQYF
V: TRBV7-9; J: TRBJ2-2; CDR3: CASSFSQNTGELFF
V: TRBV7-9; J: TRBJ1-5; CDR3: CASSRTGDSNQPQHF
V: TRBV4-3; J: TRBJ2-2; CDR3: CASSPGPGRTGELFF
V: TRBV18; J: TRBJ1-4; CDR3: CASSPIPGNEKLFF
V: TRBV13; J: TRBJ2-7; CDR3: CASSLDRGRSYEQYF
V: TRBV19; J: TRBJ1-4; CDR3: CASKNPATNEKLFF
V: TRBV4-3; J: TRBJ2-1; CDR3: CASSLIPRGPSGNEQFF
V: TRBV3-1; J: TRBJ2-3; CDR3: CASSPTLDTDTQYF
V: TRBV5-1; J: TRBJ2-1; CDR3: CASSLSFTSGTSVDEQFF
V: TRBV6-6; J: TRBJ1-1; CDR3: CASSYPQGSRGEAFF
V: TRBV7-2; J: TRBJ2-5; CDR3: CASSFVAGETQYF